The sequence of this TCR beta chain was determined in a study of shared clonotypes between healthy human individuals. Whole-study context: Researchers assigned three CD4 naive, three CD4 memory, two CD8 naive and one CD8 memory plate to each donor.

Overall study findings and caveats: Researchers sampled blood only, noting tissue repertoires likely differ.

The CDR3 runs to 14 residues. Germline loops: CDR1 MNHEY, CDR2 SMNVEV (reference sequence). Deletions cut 9 bases from V and 3 bases from J, with 17 bases between. This clone appeared once. Its antigen is unknown. Genomic DNA per cell subset filled all wells of several immunoSEQ plates. Clones were read by immunoSEQ multiplex PCR, and TCRdb kept only the in-frame ones, dropping some. Among over a million clones listed, 65% to 75% were seen once. The receptor comes from a man aged 18-30 years in good health. J is TRBJ1-1 and V is TRBV27; D perhaps matches TRBD1 (6 bases). Sample: memory CD4+ T cells sorted from blood. Sample subset: CD45RA-negative fraction. The CDR3 nucleotides are TGTGCCAGTTCTGCAGGGGATCGGGACACTGAAGCTTTCTTT. It codes for CASSAGDRDTEAFF.